What follows describes a single T cell receptor beta chain. Its antigen is unknown. This entry comes from a study of a mutant IDH1 vaccine in newly diagnosed glioma. The wider study: All eight of the vaccinations patients received fell in weeks 1, 3, 5, 7, 11, 15, 19 and 23. Vaccine administration was initiated 4-6 weeks following radiotherapy alone, or with temozolomide cycles. Treated patients had a mean age of about 37 years and a sex split that was approximately 62% male and roughly 38% female. Previous treatment comprised radiotherapy, temozolomide, or both, mostly both.

Stated time point: week 5, during vaccination. Vaccine doses each comprised 300 ug of mutant IDH1 20-mer peptide, with topical imiquimod. Libraries were prepared by immunoSEQ multiplex PCR; TCRdb keeps only in-frame clonotypes and omits some of them. The data hold nearly 55,000 clones, with approximately 80% observed a single time. The CDR3 extends over 14 amino acids. Trimming took off 1 base at V and 6 bases at J, with 11 bases between the two ends. From germline, CDR1 is SGHVS and CDR2 FNYEAQ. The sequences come from PBMCs, collected from a glioma patient whose treatment included an IDH1 peptide vaccine. This TCR was recovered from a young man with glioma. The chain is built from TRBV7-6 and TRBJ2-3; no clear D gene. In nucleotides, the CDR3 is TGTGCCAGCAGCTTAGAAGTAGGCTCCGATACGCAGTATTTT. Translating gives CASSLEVGSDTQYF.